One sample yielded the 9 T cell receptor beta chains listed below, sequenced in a study of neurological immune-mediated disorders. TCRdb reprocessed the 5' RACE reads via MiXCR and lists one record per CDR3 protein. The table records fewer than 75,000 distinct CDR3 sequences, 4.5% of them present only once. Sequenced sample: PBMCs. The source is a man between 25 and 39 years old with multiple sclerosis.

This clonotype came up a few times. CDR3 in amino acids: CASSLEGTGNTGELFF. CDR3 bases: TGCGCCAGCAGCTTGGAAGGGACAGGGAACACCGGGGAGCTGTTTTTT. J is TRBJ2-2 and V is TRBV5-1; 8 nucleotides line up with TRBD1. CDR3 size: 16 residues. Germline lookup yields CDR1 SGHRS and CDR2 YFSETQ. Germline trimming cut 0 bases from V and 1 base from J; bases unmatched to any gene: 2.

In its sample, this clonotype was seen many times. V usage is TRBV5-1 and J usage is TRBJ1-1, with 7 bases matching TRBD1. J lost 4 bases, V lost 2 bases, and 8 bases had no gene match. Germline loops: CDR1 SGHRS, CDR2 YFSETQ. The CDR3 totals 15 residues. CDR3 bases: TGCGCCAGCAGCTTCGACAGGGTTGTAGGCACTGAAGCTTTCTTT. Its translation is CASSFDRVVGTEAFF. Combining the CDR3 with reference TRBV5-1 and TRBJ1-1 gives the whole variable domain KAGVTQTPRYLIKTRGQQVTLSCSPISGHRSVSWYQQTPGQGLQFLFEYFSETQRNKGNFPGRFSGRQFSNSRSEMNVSTLELGDSALYLCASSFDRVVGTEAFFGQGTRLTVV.

This clonotype was counted at least ten times. The V call is TRBV29-1, the J call TRBJ1-1; D not certain. The V gene lost 3 bases and the J gene lost 5 bases, with 10 bases spanning the gap. This CDR3 region has 12 residues. The germline V gene has CDR1 SQVTM and CDR2 ANQGSEA. CDR3 DNA: TGCAGCGTTGACAAGGTTAGAACTGAAGCTTTCTTT. Its translation: CSVDKVRTEAFF.

This clonotype was observed many times. The genes are TRBV7-9 and TRBJ2-1; perhaps TRBD1 as D (5 bases). V shed 5 bases and J shed 3 bases, with 14 bases lying between them. Germline values: CDR1 SEHNR, CDR2 FQNEAQ (reference sequence). The CDR3 length is 15 residues. Here the CDR3 reads CASSVGQMGYNEQFF. The CDR3 DNA reads TGTGCCAGCAGCGTAGGACAAATGGGCTACAATGAGCAGTTCTTC.

This clonotype was observed a single time. A read error may be the cause here, since a much bigger clone is one base away. The chain carries TRBV5-5 and TRBJ2-7; 11 bases fit TRBD1. Germline CDR1 SGHKS, CDR2 YYEKEE (reference sequence). The CDR3 is made up of 15 amino acids. The CDR3 DNA sequence: TGTGCCAGCAGTTCCCCGGGACAGGGGGTCTACGATCAGTACTTC. Translating gives CASSSPGQGVYDQYF. Looking up the rest from reference TRBV5-5 and TRBJ2-7 gives the full variable domain: DAGVTQSPTHLIKTRGQQVTLRCSPISGHKSVSWYQQVLGQGPQFIFQYYEKEERGRGNFPDRFSARQFPNYSSELNVNALLLGDSALYLCASSSPGQGVYDQYFGPGTRLTVT.

This clonotype was observed at least ten times. The V gene is TRBV29-1, the J gene TRBJ1-1; D is possibly TRBD1 (5 bases). The CDR3 is 15 amino acids. In germline, CDR1 is SQVTM, CDR2 ANQGSEA. Trimming removed 6 bases at V and 0 bases at J, with 17 bases between. The CDR3 is CSVGGGWGMNTEAFF. CDR3 in DNA: TGCAGCGTGGGTGGGGGATGGGGAATGAACACTGAAGCTTTCTTT.

This clonotype has at least ten counts. The rearrangement uses TRBV7-2 and TRBJ2-3; D not resolved. The CDR3 contains 14 residues. Trimming left V 0 bases short and J 6 bases short, with 10 bases between. Germline V gene lookup returns CDR1 SGHTA and CDR2 FQGNSA. The CDR3 nucleotides are TGTGCCAGCAGCTTAGCTAGCCTAATGGATACGCAGTATTTT. This sequence encodes CASSLASLMDTQYF.

At least ten counts were recorded for this clonotype. The chain carries TRBV9 and TRBJ2-2, with 9 positions matching TRBD1. Germline V gene lookup returns CDR1 SGDLS and CDR2 YYNGEE. The J segment lost 1 base and the V segment lost 0 bases, leaving 1 base of the junction unmatched. The length of the CDR3 is 16 residues. The CDR3 region has the DNA TGTGCCAGCAGCGTAGAGGGACAGGGGAACACCGGGGAGCTGTTTTTT. Translation gives CASSVEGQGNTGELFF.

The chain links TRBV5-1 to TRBJ2-6; D remains ambiguous. The CDR3 has 14 residues. V dropped 4 bases and J dropped 4 bases, with 9 bases sitting between them. Per germline, CDR1 SGHRS and CDR2 YFSETQ. The CDR3 loop reads CASSAFRGANVLTF. In nucleotides, the CDR3 is TGCGCCAGCAGCGCCTTCCGGGGGGCCAACGTCCTGACTTTC. The whole variable domain, filled in from reference TRBV5-1 and TRBJ2-6, reads KAGVTQTPRYLIKTRGQQVTLSCSPISGHRSVSWYQQTPGQGLQFLFEYFSETQRNKGNFPGRFSGRQFSNSRSEMNVSTLELGDSALYLCASSAFRGANVLTFGAGSRLTVL.